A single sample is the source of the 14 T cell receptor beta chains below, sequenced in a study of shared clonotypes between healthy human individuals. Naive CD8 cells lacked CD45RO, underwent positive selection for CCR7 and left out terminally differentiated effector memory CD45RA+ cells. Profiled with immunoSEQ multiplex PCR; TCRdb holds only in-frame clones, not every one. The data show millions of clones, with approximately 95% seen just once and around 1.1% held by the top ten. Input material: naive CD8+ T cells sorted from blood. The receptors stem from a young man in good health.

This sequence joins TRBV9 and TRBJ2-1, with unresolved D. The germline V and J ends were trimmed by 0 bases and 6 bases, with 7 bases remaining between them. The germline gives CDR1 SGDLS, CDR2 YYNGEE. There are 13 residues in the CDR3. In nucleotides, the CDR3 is TGTGCCAGCAGCGTAGATAGTCGCAATGAGCAGTTCTTC. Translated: CASSVDSRNEQFF. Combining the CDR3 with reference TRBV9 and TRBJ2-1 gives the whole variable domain DSGVTQTPKHLITATGQRVTLRCSPRSGDLSVYWYQQSLDQGLQFLIQYYNGEERAKGNILERFSAQQFPDLHSELNLSSLELGDSALYFCASSVDSRNEQFFGPGTRLTVL.

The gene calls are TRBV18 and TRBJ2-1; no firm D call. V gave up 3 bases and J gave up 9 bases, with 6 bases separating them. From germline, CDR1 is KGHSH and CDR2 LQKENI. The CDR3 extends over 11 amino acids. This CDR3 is CASSPGSEQFF. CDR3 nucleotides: TGTGCCAGCTCACCTGGTAGTGAGCAGTTCTTC.

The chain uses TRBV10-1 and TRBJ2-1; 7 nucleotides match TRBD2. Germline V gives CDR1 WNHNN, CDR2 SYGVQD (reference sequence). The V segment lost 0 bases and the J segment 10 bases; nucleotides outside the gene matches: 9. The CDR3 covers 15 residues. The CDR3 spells CASSESGGSEEEQFF. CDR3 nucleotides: TGCGCCAGCAGTGAGTCGGGCGGGAGTGAGGAGGAGCAGTTCTTC.

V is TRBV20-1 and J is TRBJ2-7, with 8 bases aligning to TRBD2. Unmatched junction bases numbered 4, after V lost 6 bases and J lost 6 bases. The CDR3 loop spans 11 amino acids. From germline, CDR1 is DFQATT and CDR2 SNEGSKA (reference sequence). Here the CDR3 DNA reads TGCAGTGCGGAAACTAGCGGCGAGCAGTACTTC. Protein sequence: CSAETSGEQYF.

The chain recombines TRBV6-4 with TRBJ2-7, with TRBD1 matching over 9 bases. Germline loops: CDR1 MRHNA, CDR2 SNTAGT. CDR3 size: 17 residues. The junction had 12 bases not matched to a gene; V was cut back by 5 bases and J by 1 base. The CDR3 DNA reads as TGTGCCAGCAGTTTCCCGGTACAGGGGGCAGGGTCCTACGAGCAGTACTTC. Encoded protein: CASSFPVQGAGSYEQYF.

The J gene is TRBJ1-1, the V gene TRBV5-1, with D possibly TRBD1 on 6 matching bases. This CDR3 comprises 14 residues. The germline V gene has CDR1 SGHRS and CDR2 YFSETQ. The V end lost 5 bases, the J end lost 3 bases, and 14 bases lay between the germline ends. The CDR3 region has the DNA TGCGCCAGCAGTTCCGACAGGATCGACACTGAAGCTTTCTTT. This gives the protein CASSSDRIDTEAFF.

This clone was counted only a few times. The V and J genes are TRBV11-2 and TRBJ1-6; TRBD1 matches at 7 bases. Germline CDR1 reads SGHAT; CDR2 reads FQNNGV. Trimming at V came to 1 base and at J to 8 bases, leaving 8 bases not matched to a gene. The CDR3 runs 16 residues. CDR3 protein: CASSLGAWTGDSPLHF. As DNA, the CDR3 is TGTGCCAGCAGCTTAGGGGCCTGGACAGGCGATTCACCCCTCCACTTT.

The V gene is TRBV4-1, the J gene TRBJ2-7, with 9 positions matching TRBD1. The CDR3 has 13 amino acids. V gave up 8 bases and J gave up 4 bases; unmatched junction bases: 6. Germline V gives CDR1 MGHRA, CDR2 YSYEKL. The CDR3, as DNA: TGCGCCAGCGGGAGGACAGGGGTATACGAGCAGTACTTC. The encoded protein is CASGRTGVYEQYF.

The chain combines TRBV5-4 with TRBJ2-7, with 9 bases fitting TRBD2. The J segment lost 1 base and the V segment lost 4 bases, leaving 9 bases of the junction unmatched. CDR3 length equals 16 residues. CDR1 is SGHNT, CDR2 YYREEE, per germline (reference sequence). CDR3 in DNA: TGTGCCAGCAGCCCGGGAGATAGCGGGAGTTCCTACGAGCAGTACTTC. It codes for CASSPGDSGSSYEQYF.

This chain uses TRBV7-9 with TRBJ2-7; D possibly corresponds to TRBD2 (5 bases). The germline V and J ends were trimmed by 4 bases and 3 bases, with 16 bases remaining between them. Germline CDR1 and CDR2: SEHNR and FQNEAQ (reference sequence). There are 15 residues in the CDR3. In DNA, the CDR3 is TGTGCCAGCAGCTCAGCGGCAAGTACAGTCTACGAGCAGTACTTC. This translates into CASSSAASTVYEQYF.

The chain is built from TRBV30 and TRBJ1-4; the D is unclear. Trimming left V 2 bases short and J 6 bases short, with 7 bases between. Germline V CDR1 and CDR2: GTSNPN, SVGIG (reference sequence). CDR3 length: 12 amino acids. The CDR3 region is CAWSSADEKLFF. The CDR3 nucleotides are TGTGCCTGGAGTTCAGCAGATGAAAAACTGTTTTTT. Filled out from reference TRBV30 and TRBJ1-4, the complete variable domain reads SQTIHQWPATLVQPVGSPLSLECTVEGTSNPNLYWYRQAAGRGLQLLFYSVGIGQISSEVPQNLSASRPQDRQFILSSKKLLLSDSGFYLCAWSSADEKLFFGSGTQLSVL.

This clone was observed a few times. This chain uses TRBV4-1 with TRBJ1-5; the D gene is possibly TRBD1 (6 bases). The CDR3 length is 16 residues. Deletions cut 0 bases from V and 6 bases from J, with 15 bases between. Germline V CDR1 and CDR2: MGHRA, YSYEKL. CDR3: CASSQDVTGRAQPQHF. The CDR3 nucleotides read TGCGCCAGCAGCCAAGATGTGACAGGCAGGGCTCAGCCCCAGCATTTT.

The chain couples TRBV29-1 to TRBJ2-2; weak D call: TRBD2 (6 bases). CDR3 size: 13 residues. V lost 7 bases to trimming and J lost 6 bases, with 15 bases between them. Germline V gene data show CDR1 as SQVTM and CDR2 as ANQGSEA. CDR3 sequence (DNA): TGCAGCGGGGGACCGAGCGGGTCCGGGGAGCTGTTTTTT. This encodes CSGGPSGSGELFF.

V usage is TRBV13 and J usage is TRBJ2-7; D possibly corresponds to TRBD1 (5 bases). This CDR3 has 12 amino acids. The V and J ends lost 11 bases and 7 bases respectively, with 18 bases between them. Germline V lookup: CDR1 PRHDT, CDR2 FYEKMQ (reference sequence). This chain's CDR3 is CAVWGELGEQYF. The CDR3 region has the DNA TGTGCCGTTTGGGGCGAGCTCGGGGAGCAGTACTTC.